These 15 T cell receptor beta chains were all obtained from the same sample, sequenced in a study of T cells after yellow fever vaccination. TCRdb reanalysed the 5' RACE reads using MiXCR and keeps one entry per CDR3 protein. The data contain some 120,000 distinct CDR3 sequences, under 9% of them seen just once; the ten biggest clones take up roughly 27%. This specimen was CD8+ T cells sorted from PBMCs, taken 45 days after the yellow fever booster vaccination. The receptors here all came from a man aged 30-40 years who received the YFV17D yellow fever vaccine.

J is TRBJ2-3 and V is TRBV24-1; TRBD1 agrees at 9 bases. The germline CDR1 and CDR2 sequences are KGHDR and SFDVKD. CDR3 size: 14 residues. With 5 bases clipped from V and 9 bases from J, the junction kept 8 bases outside the gene matches. This chain's CDR3 is CATSGPGTGKTQYF. CDR3 bases: TGTGCCACCAGTGGTCCTGGGACAGGGAAGACGCAGTATTTT.

This clonotype has ten or more counts. The chain links TRBV12-3 or TRBV12-4 to TRBJ2-4; 7 bases map to TRBD2. With V trimmed by 6 bases and J by 9 bases, 5 bases remained unmatched. The CDR3 runs 12 residues. The CDR3 region is CASRGLGSIQYF. CDR3 DNA sequence: TGTGCCAGCAGAGGACTAGGGAGCATTCAGTACTTC.

This clonotype showed up many times. The CDR3: CSARDPSPSGRSGRSTGELFF. In DNA form, the CDR3 reads TGCAGTGCTAGAGATCCTAGTCCTAGCGGGAGAAGCGGAAGGAGCACCGGGGAGCTGTTTTTT. The rearrangement links TRBV20-1 to TRBJ2-2; 10 bases are shared with TRBD2. In germline, CDR1 is DFQATT, CDR2 SNEGSKA (reference sequence). The CDR3 is made up of 21 amino acids. J lost 4 bases, V lost 0 bases, and 20 bases had no gene match.

This clonotype was seen just once. The chain carries TRBV9 and TRBJ2-2, with a possible D match to TRBD2 (6 bases). This CDR3 has 14 amino acids. Between the trimmed V and J ends, which lost 3 bases and 4 bases, there was a span of 10 bases. Germline V gene sequence: CDR1 SGDLS, CDR2 YYNGEE. CDR3 nucleotides: TGTGCCAGCAGCGGCCGGGAGCTCACCGGGGAGCTGTTTTTT. This sequence encodes CASSGRELTGELFF.

This rearrangement joins TRBV28 to TRBJ2-7; either TRBD1 or TRBD2 may fit D (5 bases each). V lost 6 bases, J lost 3 bases, and 18 bases lay in between. CDR1 is MDHEN, CDR2 SYDVKM, per germline. The CDR3 covers 15 residues. CDR3 nucleotides: TGTGCCAGCAGAACCCTAGGGACCCTCTTCTACGAGCAGTACTTC. As protein: CASRTLGTLFYEQYF.

The V and J genes are TRBV11-1 and TRBJ2-7, with 12 positions matching TRBD2. CDR1 and CDR2 (germline): SGHAT, FQDESV (reference sequence). J lost 2 bases, V lost 4 bases, and 12 bases had no gene match. The CDR3 contains 18 residues. The CDR3 loop reads CASSSGTSGSYGPYEQYF. CDR3 coding DNA: TGTGCCAGCAGCTCCGGGACTAGCGGGTCCTATGGTCCCTACGAGCAGTACTTC.

Many counts were recorded for this clonotype. Here the CDR3 reads CASRFPGNEQFF. CDR3 sequence (DNA): TGTGCCAGCAGATTTCCTGGCAATGAGCAGTTCTTC. The chain has TRBV6-5 and TRBJ2-1; D gene ambiguous. V was cut by 6 bases and J by 6 bases, with 9 bases left in between. In germline, CDR1 is MNHEY, CDR2 SVGAGI. The CDR3 spans 12 residues.

Ten or more counts support this clonotype. The chain links TRBV20-1 to TRBJ2-1, with 9 positions matching TRBD2. Germline V CDR1 and CDR2: DFQATT, SNEGSKA (reference sequence). This CDR3 comprises 17 residues. The trim removed 0 bases at V and 2 bases at J, leaving 8 bases unmatched. CDR3 sequence reads: CSARDLWGGRAYNEQFF. The DNA of the CDR3 is TGCAGTGCTAGAGATCTATGGGGCGGGAGGGCCTACAATGAGCAGTTCTTC.

Comments on this clonotype: A read error is possible here, since a much larger clone lies one base away. The V gene is TRBV9, the J gene TRBJ2-1, with no clear D. The V and J ends lost 0 bases and 0 bases respectively, with 7 bases between them. Germline loops: CDR1 SGDLS, CDR2 YYNGEE. The CDR3 runs 15 residues. CDR3 nucleotide sequence: TGTGCCAGCAGCGTAGTGCTTTGCTCCTACAATGAGCAGTTCTTC. Translated: CASSVVLCSYNEQFF.

This clonotype was detected ten times or more. The V and J genes are TRBV20-1 and TRBJ2-5; unclear D gene. CDR1 is DFQATT and CDR2 is SNEGSKA in the germline V gene (reference sequence). This CDR3 has 11 residues. Trimming stripped 7 bases from V and 1 base from J, with 7 bases between. The CDR3 here is CSVFLQETQYF. CDR3 coding DNA: TGCAGTGTGTTCCTCCAAGAGACCCAGTACTTC.

A note on this clonotype: Just one base apart from a much larger clone, this may be a read error. V gene TRBV29-1 combines with J gene TRBJ1-2; a weak D match, TRBD1 (5 bases). CDR3 length: 12 residues. CDR1 is SQVTM and CDR2 is ANQGSEA in the germline V gene. CDR3 in amino acids: CSGRGSCDGYTF. In DNA form, the CDR3 reads TGCAGTGGCCGGGGGTCTTGTGATGGCTACACCTTC.

This clonotype was detected ten times or more. This chain joins TRBV9 and TRBJ2-5; D uncertain. The CDR3 loop spans 12 amino acids. Trimming removed 0 bases at V and 5 bases at J, with 5 bases between. Germline assignment: CDR1 SGDLS and CDR2 YYNGEE. Written as DNA, the CDR3 is TGTGCCAGCAGCGTAGACAGCGAGACCCAGTACTTC. As protein: CASSVDSETQYF. The full variable domain, completed using reference TRBV9 and TRBJ2-5, is DSGVTQTPKHLITATGQRVTLRCSPRSGDLSVYWYQQSLDQGLQFLIQYYNGEERAKGNILERFSAQQFPDLHSELNLSSLELGDSALYFCASSVDSETQYFGPGTRLLVL.

This clonotype appeared many times. This rearrangement joins TRBV6-5 to TRBJ2-7, with 11 bases lining up with TRBD1. This CDR3 has 19 amino acids. CDR1 is MNHEY and CDR2 is SVGAGI in the germline V gene. V lost 0 bases, J lost 0 bases, and 10 bases stayed unmatched. This CDR3 is CASSYSIRDRGARSYEQYF. The CDR3 nucleotides are TGTGCCAGCAGTTACTCGATACGGGACAGGGGGGCTCGCTCCTACGAGCAGTACTTC.

A note on this clonotype: It may be a read error: a sequence one base away is much more abundant. J is TRBJ2-7 and V is TRBV4-3, with D perhaps TRBD1 (6 bases). The CDR3 is made up of 13 amino acids. Trimming removed 2 bases from V and 8 bases from J, with 13 bases in between. The germline gives CDR1 LGHNA, CDR2 YSLEER. As DNA, the CDR3 is TGCGCCAGCAGCCAAACAGGGATGCACAAGCAGTACTTC. The encoded protein is CASSQTGMHKQYF.

This clonotype was recorded at least ten times. This chain links TRBV12-3 or TRBV12-4 with TRBJ2-1, with TRBD2 identical over 8 bases. The CDR3 has 14 amino acids. V shed 7 bases and J 4 bases; nucleotides not matched to a gene: 6. As DNA, the CDR3 is TGTGCCAGCACCCACACTAGCGGTTACAATGAGCAGTTCTTC. Residues: CASTHTSGYNEQFF.